This is a list of T cell receptor beta chains from one sample in a study of blood T cell repertoires in COVID-19. The assay was immunoSEQ multiplex PCR, and TCRdb's table has in-frame clones only and misses some. This repertoire shows about 140,000 clones, roughly 83% found once; its top ten account for 4.5% to 6%. The sample taken for sequencing was PBMCs or T cells enriched from blood (not recorded which). These receptors all come from a man between 35 and 55 years old with acute COVID-19. The CDR3 runs from the conserved cysteine through the conserved F or W. D genes are given only for firm matches. The size entry is marked missing in some rows and otherwise reads once, few, many or a size class.

d_gene | j_gene | v_gene | abundance | CDR3aa | CDR3nt
TRBD2 | TRBJ2-2 | TRBV7-7 | . | CATLLAARGTGELFF | TGTGCCACCTTACTAGCGGCCCGGGGCACCGGGGAGCTGTTTTTT
. | TRBJ1-2 | TRBV20-1 | . | CSASSTANYGYTF | TGCAGTGCTAGTTCGACAGCGAACTATGGCTACACCTTC
TRBD1 | TRBJ2-1 | TRBV11-3 | few | CASSSGQSWDEQFF | TGTGCCAGCAGCTCGGGACAGAGTTGGGATGAGCAGTTCTTC
. | TRBJ1-1 | TRBV7-8 | . | CASSLERVNTEAFF | TGTGCCAGCAGCCTCGAGCGGGTGAACACTGAAGCTTTCTTT
. | TRBJ2-7 | TRBV10-2 | few | CASSQGNLGREQYF | TGCGCCAGCAGTCAGGGGAACCTGGGGCGGGAGCAGTACTTC
. | TRBJ2-2 | TRBV7-9 | . | CASSLVRGGTGELFF | TGTGCCAGCAGCTTAGTCAGGGGTGGAACCGGGGAGCTGTTTTTT
. | TRBJ1-5 | TRBV6-2/TRBV6-3 | . | CASSTGGQQPQHF | TGTGCCAGCAGCACGGGGGGTCAACAGCCCCAGCATTTT
. | TRBJ2-3 | TRBV7-6 | . | CASSLLTAGQYF | TGTGCCAGCAGCCTTCTTACGGCAGGGCAGTATTTT
. | TRBJ2-3 | TRBV15 | . | CATSRVLNTQYF | TGTGCCACCAGCAGAGTCTTAAATACGCAGTATTTT
. | TRBJ2-2 | TRBV14 | few | CASRGASPTGELFF | TGTGCCAGCCGGGGGGCTAGCCCCACCGGGGAGCTGTTTTTT
TRBD1 | TRBJ1-2 | TRBV5-6 | . | CASSDDRDLSDGYTF | TGTGCCAGCAGTGACGACAGGGATCTTAGCGATGGCTACACCTTC
TRBD1 | TRBJ1-2 | TRBV10-3 | . | CAISESGTGQNYGYTF | TGTGCCATCAGTGAGTCGGGGACAGGTCAAAACTATGGCTACACCTTC
. | TRBJ2-7 | TRBV28 | . | CASSFPRELSLYEQYF | TGTGCCAGCAGTTTTCCCAGGGAACTTTCGCTCTACGAGCAGTACTTC
TRBD1 | TRBJ2-1 | TRBV5-1 | . | CASSRGTGGYEQFF | TGCGCCAGCAGCCGGGGGACAGGGGGATATGAGCAGTTCTTC
. | TRBJ1-6 | TRBV28 | . | CASSLGGGINSPLHF | TGTGCCAGCAGCCTAGGGGGGGGGATCAATTCACCCCTCCACTTT
. | TRBJ2-7 | TRBV5-3 | . | CARRPGETVYEQYF | TGTGCCAGGAGGCCCGGGGAGACTGTCTACGAGCAGTACTTC
. | TRBJ2-1 | TRBV25-1 | . | CASSVSVQGEQFF | TGTGCCAGCAGTGTGTCCGTACAGGGTGAGCAGTTCTTC
TRBD2 | TRBJ2-7 | TRBV4-3 | once | CASSHRTPTSGTTYEQYF | TGCGCCAGCAGCCACCGCACGCCTACTAGCGGCACCACCTACGAGCAGTACTTC
. | TRBJ1-5 | TRBV7-8 | few | CASSPHRVKGQPQHF | TGTGCCAGCAGCCCGCACAGGGTCAAGGGTCAGCCCCAGCATTTT
. | TRBJ2-2 | TRBV28 | . | CASSRFWGELFF | TGTGCCAGCAGCCGGTTTTGGGGGGAGCTGTTTTTT
TRBD1 | TRBJ2-6 | TRBV5-1 | . | CASSWRQGARANVLTF | TGCGCCAGCAGCTGGCGGCAGGGGGCAAGAGCCAACGTCCTGACTTTC
. | TRBJ2-7 | TRBV7-6 | . | CASSLAGSSYEQYF | TGTGCCAGCAGCTTAGCGGGGAGCTCCTACGAGCAGTACTTC
. | TRBJ2-7 | TRBV3-1/TRBV3-2 | . | CASSQDHGLFSYEQYF | TGTGCCAGCAGCCAAGATCATGGCTTATTTTCCTACGAGCAGTACTTC
TRBD1 | TRBJ2-5 | TRBV5-1 | . | CASSIQGGPPSSAQETQYF | TGCGCCAGCAGCATACAGGGGGGACCCCCCTCTAGCGCCCAAGAGACCCAGTACTTC
. | TRBJ1-2 | TRBV4-3 | . | CASSQQRGRGSYGYTF | TGCGCCAGCAGCCAACAACGGGGCAGGGGCTCTTATGGCTACACCTTC
TRBD1 | TRBJ2-5 | TRBV5-4 | . | CASSREGTGGYQETQYF | TGTGCCAGCAGCCGGGAGGGGACAGGGGGGTACCAAGAGACCCAGTACTTC
TRBD2 | TRBJ2-3 | TRBV30 | once | CAWSQLAGDTDTQYF | TGTGCCTGGAGCCAACTAGCGGGAGACACAGATACGCAGTATTTT
. | TRBJ1-1 | TRBV5-5 | . | CASSFSGGNTEAFF | TGTGCCAGCAGCTTCTCTGGAGGGAACACTGAAGCTTTCTTT
. | TRBJ2-7 | TRBV5-1 | . | CASSLGIAYEQYF | TGCGCCAGCAGCCTTGGGATAGCGTACGAGCAGTACTTC
. | TRBJ2-1 | TRBV7-9 | . | CASSPNEQFF | TGTGCCAGCAGCCCTAATGAGCAGTTCTTC
. | TRBJ2-1 | TRBV3-1/TRBV3-2 | few | CASSPSARSYNEQFF | TGTGCCAGCAGCCCCTCCGCGCGGTCATACAATGAGCAGTTCTTC
. | TRBJ2-3 | TRBV18 | . | CASSIGEFTDTQYF | TGTGCCAGCTCAATAGGAGAATTCACAGATACGCAGTATTTT
. | TRBJ1-1 | TRBV28 | . | CASSSQGQGAFF | TGTGCCAGCAGTTCACAGGGTCAAGGAGCTTTCTTT
. | TRBJ2-2 | TRBV6-2/TRBV6-3 | . | CASSYEGTNTGELFF | TGTGCCAGCAGTTATGAGGGCACGAACACCGGGGAGCTGTTTTTT
TRBD1 | TRBJ2-7 | TRBV30 | . | CAWTRDSQLSGEQYF | TGTGCCTGGACTCGGGACAGCCAACTTTCGGGGGAGCAGTACTTC
TRBD2 | TRBJ2-7 | TRBV13 | . | CASSLGGLLTYEQYF | TGTGCCAGCAGCTTAGGGGGACTACTGACCTACGAGCAGTACTTC
TRBD2 | TRBJ2-1 | TRBV7-6 | few | CASSAEHPGLAGGMWRAEQFF | TGTGCCAGCAGCGCAGAACACCCCGGCCTAGCGGGGGGCATGTGGAGAGCGGAGCAGTTCTTC
. | TRBJ1-1 | TRBV19 | . | CASSGQTNTEAFF | TGTGCCAGTAGCGGACAGACGAACACTGAAGCTTTCTTT
TRBD2 | TRBJ2-2 | TRBV10-3 | few | CAISESAGGISGELFF | TGTGCCATCAGTGAGTCTGCGGGGGGCATATCCGGGGAGCTGTTTTTT
TRBD2 | TRBJ2-7 | TRBV27 | . | CASSLAGGLYEQYF | TGTGCCAGCAGTTTAGCGGGAGGACTGTACGAGCAGTACTTC
. | TRBJ2-7 | TRBV6-5 | once | CASSYSIQGDYEQYF | TGTGCCAGCAGTTACTCGATACAGGGCGACTACGAGCAGTACTTC
. | TRBJ2-7 | TRBV30 | . | CAWSVVQYEQYF | TGTGCCTGGAGTGTAGTACAATACGAGCAGTACTTC
TRBD2 | TRBJ2-4 | TRBV28 | . | CASLPGLVPGIQYF | TGTGCCAGCCTTCCGGGACTAGTTCCTGGCATTCAGTACTTC